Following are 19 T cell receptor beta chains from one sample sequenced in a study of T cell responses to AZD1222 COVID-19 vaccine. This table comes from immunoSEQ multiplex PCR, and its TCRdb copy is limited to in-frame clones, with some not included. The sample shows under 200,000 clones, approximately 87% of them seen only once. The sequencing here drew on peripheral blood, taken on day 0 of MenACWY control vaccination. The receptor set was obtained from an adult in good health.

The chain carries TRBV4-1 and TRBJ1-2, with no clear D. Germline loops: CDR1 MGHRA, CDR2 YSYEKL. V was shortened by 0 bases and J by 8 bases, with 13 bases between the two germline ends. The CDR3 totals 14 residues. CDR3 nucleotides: TGCGCCAGCAGCCAAGATGGCTCCCCAAGCGGCTACACCTTC. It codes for CASSQDGSPSGYTF.

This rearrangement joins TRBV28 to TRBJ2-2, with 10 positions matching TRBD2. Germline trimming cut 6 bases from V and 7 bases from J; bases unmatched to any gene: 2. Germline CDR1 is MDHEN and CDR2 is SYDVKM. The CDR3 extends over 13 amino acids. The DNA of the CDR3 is TGTGCCAGCAGACTAGCGGGGAGCGGGGAGCTGTTTTTT. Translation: CASRLAGSGELFF.

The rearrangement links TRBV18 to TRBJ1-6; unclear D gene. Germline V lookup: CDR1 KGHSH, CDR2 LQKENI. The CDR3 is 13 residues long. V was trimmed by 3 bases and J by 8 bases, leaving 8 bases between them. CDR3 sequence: CASSPTEDSPLHF. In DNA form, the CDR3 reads TGTGCCAGCTCACCCACAGAGGATTCACCCCTCCACTTT.

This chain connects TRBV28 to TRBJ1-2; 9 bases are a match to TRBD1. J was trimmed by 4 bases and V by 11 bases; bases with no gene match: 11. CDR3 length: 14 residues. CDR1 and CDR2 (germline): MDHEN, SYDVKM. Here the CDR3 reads CAASGQGKFYGYTF. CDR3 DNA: TGTGCCGCCTCGGGACAGGGCAAATTCTATGGCTACACCTTC.

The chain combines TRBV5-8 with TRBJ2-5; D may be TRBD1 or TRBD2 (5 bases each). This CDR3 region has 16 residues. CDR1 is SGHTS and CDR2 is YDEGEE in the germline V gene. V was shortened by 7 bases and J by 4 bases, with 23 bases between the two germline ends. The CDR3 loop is CASHSRTYGARETQYF. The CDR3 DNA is TGTGCCAGCCATTCCCGGACCTACGGGGCCAGAGAGACCCAGTACTTC. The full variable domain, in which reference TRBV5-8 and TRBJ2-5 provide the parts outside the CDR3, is EAGVTQSPTHLIKTRGQQATLRCSPISGHTSVYWYQQALGLGLQFLLWYDEGEERNRGNFPPRFSGRQFPNYSSELNVNALELEDSALYLCASHSRTYGARETQYFGPGTRLLVL.

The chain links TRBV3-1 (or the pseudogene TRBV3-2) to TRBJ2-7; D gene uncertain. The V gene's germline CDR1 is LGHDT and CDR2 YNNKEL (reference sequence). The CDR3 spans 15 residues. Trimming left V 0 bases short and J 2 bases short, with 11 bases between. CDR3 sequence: CASSQDLAQTYEQYF. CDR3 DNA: TGTGCCAGCAGCCAAGATTTGGCTCAAACCTACGAGCAGTACTTC.

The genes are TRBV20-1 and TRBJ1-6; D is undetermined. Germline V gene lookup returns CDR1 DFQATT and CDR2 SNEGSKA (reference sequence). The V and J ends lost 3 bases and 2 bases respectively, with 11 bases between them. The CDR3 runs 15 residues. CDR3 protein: CSASTGNTYNSPLHF. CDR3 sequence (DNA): TGCAGTGCTAGTACGGGCAACACCTATAATTCACCCCTCCACTTT.

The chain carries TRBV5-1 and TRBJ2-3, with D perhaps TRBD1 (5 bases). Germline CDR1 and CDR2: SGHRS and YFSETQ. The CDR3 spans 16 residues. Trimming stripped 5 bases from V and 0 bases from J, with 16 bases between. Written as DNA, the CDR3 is TGCGCCAGCAGTTCCACTGGACACTTAAGCACAGATACGCAGTATTTT. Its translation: CASSSTGHLSTDTQYF. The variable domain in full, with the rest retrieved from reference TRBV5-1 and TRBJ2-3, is KAGVTQTPRYLIKTRGQQVTLSCSPISGHRSVSWYQQTPGQGLQFLFEYFSETQRNKGNFPGRFSGRQFSNSRSEMNVSTLELGDSALYLCASSSTGHLSTDTQYFGPGTRLTVL.

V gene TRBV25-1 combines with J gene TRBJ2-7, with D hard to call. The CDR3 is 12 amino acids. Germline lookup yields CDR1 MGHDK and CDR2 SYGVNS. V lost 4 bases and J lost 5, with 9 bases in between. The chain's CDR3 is CASSALSHEQYF. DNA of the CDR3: TGTGCCAGCAGTGCCCTATCGCACGAGCAGTACTTC.

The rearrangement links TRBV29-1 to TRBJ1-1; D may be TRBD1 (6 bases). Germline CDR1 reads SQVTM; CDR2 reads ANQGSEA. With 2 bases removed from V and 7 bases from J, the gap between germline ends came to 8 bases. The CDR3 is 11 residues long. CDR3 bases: TGCAGCGTTGAAAGGGGGGATGAAGCTTTCTTT. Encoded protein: CSVERGDEAFF.

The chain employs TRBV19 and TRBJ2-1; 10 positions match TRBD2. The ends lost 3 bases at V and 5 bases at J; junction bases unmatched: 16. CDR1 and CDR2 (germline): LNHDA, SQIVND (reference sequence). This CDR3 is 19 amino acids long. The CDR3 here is CASSILAGASLAHNNEQFF. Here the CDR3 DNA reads TGTGCCAGTAGTATCCTAGCGGGAGCCTCCCTGGCCCACAACAATGAGCAGTTCTTC.

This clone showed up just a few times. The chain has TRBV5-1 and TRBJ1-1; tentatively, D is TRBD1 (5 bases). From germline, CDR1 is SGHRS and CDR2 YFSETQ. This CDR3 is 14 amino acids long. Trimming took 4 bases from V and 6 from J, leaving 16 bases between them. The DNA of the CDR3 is TGCGCCAGCAGCCCGGGGGACGGAAACGCTGAAGCTTTCTTT. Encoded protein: CASSPGDGNAEAFF.

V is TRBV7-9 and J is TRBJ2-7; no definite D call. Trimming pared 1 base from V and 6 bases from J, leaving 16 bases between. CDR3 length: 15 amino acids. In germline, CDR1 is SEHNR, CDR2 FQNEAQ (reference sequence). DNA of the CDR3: TGTGCCAGCAGCTTAGATGGCAGGCCGACTGGCGAGCAGTACTTC. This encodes CASSLDGRPTGEQYF.

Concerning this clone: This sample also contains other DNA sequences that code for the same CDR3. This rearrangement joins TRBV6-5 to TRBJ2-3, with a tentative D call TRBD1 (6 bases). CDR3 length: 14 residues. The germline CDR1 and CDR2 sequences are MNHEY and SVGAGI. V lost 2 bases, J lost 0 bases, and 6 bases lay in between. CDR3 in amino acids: CASSYGGSTDTQYF. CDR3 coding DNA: TGTGCCAGCAGTTACGGGGGCAGCACAGATACGCAGTATTTT.

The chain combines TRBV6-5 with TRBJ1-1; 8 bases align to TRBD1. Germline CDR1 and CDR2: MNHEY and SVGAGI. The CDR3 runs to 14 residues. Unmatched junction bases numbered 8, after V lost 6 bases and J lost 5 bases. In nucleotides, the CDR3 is TGTGCCAGCAGGCGAGGACAGGGTCGAACTGAAGCTTTCTTT. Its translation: CASRRGQGRTEAFF.

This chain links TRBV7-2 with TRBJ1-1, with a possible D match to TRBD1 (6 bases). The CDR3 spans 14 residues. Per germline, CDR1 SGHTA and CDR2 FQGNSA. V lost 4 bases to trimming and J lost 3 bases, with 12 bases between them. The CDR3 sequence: CASSSIYRDTEAFF. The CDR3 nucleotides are TGTGCCAGCAGCTCAATCTACAGGGACACTGAAGCTTTCTTT.

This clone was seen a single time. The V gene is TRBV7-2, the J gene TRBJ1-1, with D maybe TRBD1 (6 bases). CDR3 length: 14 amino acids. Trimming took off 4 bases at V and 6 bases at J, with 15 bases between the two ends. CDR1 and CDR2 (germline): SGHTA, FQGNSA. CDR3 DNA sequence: TGTGCCAGCAGCTCCGGGGGGGGCGTGGCTGAAGCTTTCTTT. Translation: CASSSGGGVAEAFF.

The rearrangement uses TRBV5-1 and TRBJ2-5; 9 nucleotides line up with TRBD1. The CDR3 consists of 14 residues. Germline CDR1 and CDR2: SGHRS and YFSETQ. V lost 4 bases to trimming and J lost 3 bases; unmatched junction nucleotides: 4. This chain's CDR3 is CASSAGTGKETQYF. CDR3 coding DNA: TGCGCCAGCAGCGCGGGGACAGGGAAAGAGACCCAGTACTTC.

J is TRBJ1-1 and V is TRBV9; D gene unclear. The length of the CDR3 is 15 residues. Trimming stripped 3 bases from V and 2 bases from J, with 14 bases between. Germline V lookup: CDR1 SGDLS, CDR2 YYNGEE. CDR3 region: CASSEGLGPNTEAFF. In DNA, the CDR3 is TGTGCCAGCAGCGAAGGACTAGGGCCTAACACTGAAGCTTTCTTT.